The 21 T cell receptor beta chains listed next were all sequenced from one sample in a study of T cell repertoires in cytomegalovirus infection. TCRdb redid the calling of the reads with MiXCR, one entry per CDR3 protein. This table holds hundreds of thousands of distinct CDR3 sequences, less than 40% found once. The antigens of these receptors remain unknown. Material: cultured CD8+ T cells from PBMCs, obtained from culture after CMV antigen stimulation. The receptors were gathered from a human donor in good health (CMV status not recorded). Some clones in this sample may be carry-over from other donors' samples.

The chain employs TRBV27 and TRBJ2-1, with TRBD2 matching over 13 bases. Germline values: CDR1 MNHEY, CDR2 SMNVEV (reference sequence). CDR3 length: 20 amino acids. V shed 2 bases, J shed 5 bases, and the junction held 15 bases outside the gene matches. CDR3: CASSLRATSGGPLNHNEQFF. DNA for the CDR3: TGTGCCAGCAGTTTACGGGCGACTAGCGGGGGGCCTCTGAACCACAATGAGCAGTTCTTC.

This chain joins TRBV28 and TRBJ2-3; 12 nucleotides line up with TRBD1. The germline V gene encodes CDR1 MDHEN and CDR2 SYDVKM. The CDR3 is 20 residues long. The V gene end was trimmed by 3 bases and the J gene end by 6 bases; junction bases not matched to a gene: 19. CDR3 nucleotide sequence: TGTGCCAGCAGTTTCTTGGGGACAGGGGGCCAAAATCCATCCGGGGATACGCAGTATTTT. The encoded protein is CASSFLGTGGQNPSGDTQYF.

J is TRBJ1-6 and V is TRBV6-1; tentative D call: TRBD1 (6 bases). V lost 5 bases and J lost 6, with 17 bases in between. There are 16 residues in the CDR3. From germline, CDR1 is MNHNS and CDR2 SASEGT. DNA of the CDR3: TGTGCCAGCAGTAACCTCGGGGCAGGGGCTAATTCACCCCTCCACTTT. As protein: CASSNLGAGANSPLHF.

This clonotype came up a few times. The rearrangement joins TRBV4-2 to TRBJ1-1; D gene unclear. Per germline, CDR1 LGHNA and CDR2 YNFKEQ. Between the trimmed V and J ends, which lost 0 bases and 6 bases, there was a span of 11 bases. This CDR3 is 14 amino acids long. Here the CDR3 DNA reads TGTGCCAGCAGCCAAGAAGGCGGTCGTGCTGAAGCTTTCTTT. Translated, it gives CASSQEGGRAEAFF.

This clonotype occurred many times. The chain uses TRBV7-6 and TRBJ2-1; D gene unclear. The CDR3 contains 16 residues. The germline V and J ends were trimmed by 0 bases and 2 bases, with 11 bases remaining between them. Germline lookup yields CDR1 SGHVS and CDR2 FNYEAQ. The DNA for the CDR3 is TGTGCCAGCAGCTTAGCGATGGATCCTACCTACAATGAGCAGTTCTTC. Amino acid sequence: CASSLAMDPTYNEQFF. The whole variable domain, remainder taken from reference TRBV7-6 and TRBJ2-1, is GAGVSQSPRYKVTKRGQDVALRCDPISGHVSLYWYRQALGQGPEFLTYFNYEAQQDKSGLPNDRFSAERPEGSISTLTIQRTEQRDSAMYRCASSLAMDPTYNEQFFGPGTRLTVL.

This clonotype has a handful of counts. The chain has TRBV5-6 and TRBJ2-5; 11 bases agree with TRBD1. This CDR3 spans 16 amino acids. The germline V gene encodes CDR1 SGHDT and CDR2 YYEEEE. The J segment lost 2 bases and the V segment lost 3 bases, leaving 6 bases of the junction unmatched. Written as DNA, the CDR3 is TGTGCCAGCAGCTCTCACCGGGACAGGGGGCAAGAGACCCAGTACTTC. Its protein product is CASSSHRDRGQETQYF.

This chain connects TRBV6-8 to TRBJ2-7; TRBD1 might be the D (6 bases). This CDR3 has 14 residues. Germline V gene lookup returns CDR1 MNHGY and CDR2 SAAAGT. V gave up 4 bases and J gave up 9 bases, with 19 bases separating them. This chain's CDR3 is CASSLQGPQRGQYF. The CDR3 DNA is TGTGCCAGCAGTTTACAGGGCCCTCAGAGGGGGCAGTACTTC.

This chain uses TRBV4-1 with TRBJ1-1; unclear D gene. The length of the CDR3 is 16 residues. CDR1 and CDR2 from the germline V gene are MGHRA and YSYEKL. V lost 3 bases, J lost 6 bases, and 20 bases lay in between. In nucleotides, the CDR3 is TGCGCCAGCAGCCAGGAACCGGGAAAAACGGACGCTGAAGCTTTCTTT. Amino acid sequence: CASSQEPGKTDAEAFF.

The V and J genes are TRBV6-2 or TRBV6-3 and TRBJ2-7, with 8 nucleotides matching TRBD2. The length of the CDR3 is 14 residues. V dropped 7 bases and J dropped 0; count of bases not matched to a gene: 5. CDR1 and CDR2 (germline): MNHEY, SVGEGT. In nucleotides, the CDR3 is TGTGCCAGCAATATAGCGGGGAGCTCCTACGAGCAGTACGTC. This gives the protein CASNIAGSSYEQYV.

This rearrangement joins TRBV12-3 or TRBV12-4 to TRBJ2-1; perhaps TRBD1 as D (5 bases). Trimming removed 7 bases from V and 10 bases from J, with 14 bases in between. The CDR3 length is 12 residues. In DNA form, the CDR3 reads TGTGCCAGCACCCTTGGCCAGGGCGAGCAGTTCTTC. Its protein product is CASTLGQGEQFF.

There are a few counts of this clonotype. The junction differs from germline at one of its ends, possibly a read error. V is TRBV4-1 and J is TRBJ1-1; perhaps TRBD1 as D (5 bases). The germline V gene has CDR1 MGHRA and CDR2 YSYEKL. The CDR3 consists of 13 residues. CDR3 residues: CASSQDVAGPSLF. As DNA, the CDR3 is TGCGCCAGCAGCCAAGATGTTGCAGGGCCGAGCCTCTTT.

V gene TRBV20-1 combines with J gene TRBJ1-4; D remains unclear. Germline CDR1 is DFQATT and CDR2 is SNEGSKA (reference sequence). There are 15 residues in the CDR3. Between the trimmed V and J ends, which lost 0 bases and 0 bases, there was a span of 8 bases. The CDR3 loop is CSARDRETTNEKLFF. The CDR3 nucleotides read TGCAGTGCTAGAGATCGGGAAACAACTAATGAAAAACTGTTTTTT.

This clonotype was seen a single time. CDR3 nucleotides: TGTGCCAGCAGCTTAGCGCTTCTCCTCCAAGAGACCCAGTACTTC. Translation gives CASSLALLLQETQYF. The rearrangement uses TRBV11-1 and TRBJ2-5; D unclear. The CDR3 loop spans 15 amino acids. Germline V gene lookup returns CDR1 SGHAT and CDR2 FQDESV (reference sequence). The V and J ends lost 0 bases and 1 base respectively, with 9 bases between them.

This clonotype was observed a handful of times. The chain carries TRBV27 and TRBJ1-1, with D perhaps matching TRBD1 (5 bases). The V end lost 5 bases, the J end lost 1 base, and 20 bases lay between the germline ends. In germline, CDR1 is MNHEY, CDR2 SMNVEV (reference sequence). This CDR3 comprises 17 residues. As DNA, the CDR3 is TGTGCCAGCAGTCCTTCAGTCGGGGACCGACCGAACACTGAAGCTTTCTTT. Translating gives CASSPSVGDRPNTEAFF.

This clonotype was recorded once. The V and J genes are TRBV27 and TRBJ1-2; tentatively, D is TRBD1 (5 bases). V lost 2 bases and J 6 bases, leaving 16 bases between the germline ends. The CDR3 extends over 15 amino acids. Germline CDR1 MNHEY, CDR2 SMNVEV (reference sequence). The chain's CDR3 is CASSLSSGGRDGYTF. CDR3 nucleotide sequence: TGTGCCAGCAGTTTAAGCTCGGGGGGGAGAGATGGCTACACCTTC.

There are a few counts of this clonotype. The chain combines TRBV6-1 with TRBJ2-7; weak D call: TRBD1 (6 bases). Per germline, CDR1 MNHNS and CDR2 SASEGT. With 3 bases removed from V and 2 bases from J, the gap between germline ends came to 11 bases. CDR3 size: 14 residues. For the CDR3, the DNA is TGTGCCAGCAGTGAGCGGACAGACCCCTACGAGCAGTACTTC. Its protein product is CASSERTDPYEQYF.

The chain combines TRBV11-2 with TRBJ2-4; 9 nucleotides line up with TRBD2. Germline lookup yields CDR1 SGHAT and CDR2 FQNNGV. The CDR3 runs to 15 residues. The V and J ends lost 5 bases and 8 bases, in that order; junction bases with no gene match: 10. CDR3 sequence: CASSLGASGVYIQYF. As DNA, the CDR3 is TGTGCCAGCAGCCTTGGGGCTAGCGGGGTATACATTCAGTACTTC.

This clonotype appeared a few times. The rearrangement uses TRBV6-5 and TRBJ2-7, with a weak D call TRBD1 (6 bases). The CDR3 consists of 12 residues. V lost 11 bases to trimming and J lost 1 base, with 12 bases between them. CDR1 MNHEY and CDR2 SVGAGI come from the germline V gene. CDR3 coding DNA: TGTGCCGGGAACAGGGATTCCTACGAGCAGTACGTC. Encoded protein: CAGNRDSYEQYV.

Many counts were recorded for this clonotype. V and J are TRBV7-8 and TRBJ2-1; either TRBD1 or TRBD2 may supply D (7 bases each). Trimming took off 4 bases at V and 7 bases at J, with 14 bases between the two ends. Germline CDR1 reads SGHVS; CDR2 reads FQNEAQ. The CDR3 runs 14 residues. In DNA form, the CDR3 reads TGTGCCAGCAGCTCAGGGGGGGTAAGGAATGAGCAGTTCTTC. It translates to CASSSGGVRNEQFF.

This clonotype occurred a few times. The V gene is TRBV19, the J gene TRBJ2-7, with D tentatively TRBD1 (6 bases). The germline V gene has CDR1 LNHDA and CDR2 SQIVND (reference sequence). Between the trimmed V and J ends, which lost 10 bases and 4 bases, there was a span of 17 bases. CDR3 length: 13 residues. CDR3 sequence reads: CATQGHLSYEQYF. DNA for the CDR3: TGTGCCACCCAGGGACACCTTTCGTACGAGCAGTACTTC.

CDR3: CASSFGDTSSYNEQFF. For the CDR3, the DNA is TGTGCCAGCAGCTTTGGAGACACAAGCTCCTACAATGAGCAGTTCTTC. The chain is built from TRBV7-9 and TRBJ2-1; no definite D call. The V end lost 3 bases, the J end lost 0 bases, and 12 bases lay between the germline ends. This CDR3 contains 16 residues. Germline V gene lookup returns CDR1 SEHNR and CDR2 FQNEAQ (reference sequence).